This TCR beta chain was found in a study of blood T cell repertoires in COVID-19. Study-wide context: Acute-phase and convalescent COVID-19 samples originated in the United States, Italy and Spain.

Here immunoSEQ multiplex PCR was the method, and the copy in TCRdb shows in-frame clones only, minus some. The data show about 390,000 clones, just under 90% seen once. Assignment of participants to cohorts was predicated upon participant-reported clinical history. The sequence derives from a woman in her fifties or sixties who had recovered from COVID-19. Sample: PBMCs or T cells enriched from blood (not recorded which).

The CDR3 coding sequence is TGTGTCGTCAGGGGGTTAGACACCGGGGAGCTGTTTTTT. Its translation: CVVRGLDTGELFF. The V call is TRBV28, the J call TRBJ2-2; TRBD1 matches at 7 bases. CDR3 length: 13 amino acids. Germline-derived CDR1 and CDR2 are MDHEN and SYDVKM.